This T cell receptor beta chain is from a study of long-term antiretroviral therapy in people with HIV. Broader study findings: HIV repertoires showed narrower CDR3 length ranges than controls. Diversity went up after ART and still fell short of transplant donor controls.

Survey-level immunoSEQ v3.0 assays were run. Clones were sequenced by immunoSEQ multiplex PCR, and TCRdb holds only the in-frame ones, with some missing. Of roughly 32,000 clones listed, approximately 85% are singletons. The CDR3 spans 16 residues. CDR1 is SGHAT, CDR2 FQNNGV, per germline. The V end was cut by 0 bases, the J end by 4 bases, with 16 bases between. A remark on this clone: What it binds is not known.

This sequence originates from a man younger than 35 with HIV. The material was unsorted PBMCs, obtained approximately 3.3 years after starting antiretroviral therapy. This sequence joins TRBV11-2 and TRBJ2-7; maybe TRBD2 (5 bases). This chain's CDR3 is CASSLDVSGRLYEQYF. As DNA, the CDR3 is TGTGCCAGCAGCTTAGATGTTTCGGGAAGATTATACGAGCAGTACTTC. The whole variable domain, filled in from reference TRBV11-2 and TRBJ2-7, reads EAGVAQSPRYKIIEKRQSVAFWCNPISGHATLYWYQQILGQGPKLLIQFQNNGVVDDSQLPKDRFSAERLKGVDSTLKIQPAKLEDSAVYLCASSLDVSGRLYEQYFGPGTRLTVT.